This T cell receptor beta chain is drawn from a study of T cell responses to AZD1222 COVID-19 vaccine. Study-wide findings and caveats: CD4 TCRs associated with vaccination spanned spike, dominating at 160-218 and 743-854.

The CDR3 contains 16 residues. CDR1 and CDR2 (germline): ENHRY, SYGVKD. The ends lost 1 base at V and 2 bases at J; junction bases unmatched: 7. Pooling was applied to second doses at about 4 or about 12 weeks. As concerns this clone: Its antigen remains unidentified.

The method was immunoSEQ multiplex PCR; TCRdb's version includes in-frame clones alone and lacks a portion of them. The sample has around 91,000 clones, 80% to 95% seen once. The sequencing used peripheral blood, collected 28 days after the second AZD1222 dose. This clonotype was obtained from an adult who received the AZD1222 COVID-19 vaccine. The chain joins TRBV10-3 to TRBJ2-5; 7 bases line up with TRBD2. The CDR3 coding sequence is TGTGCCATCAGTGAGTTTCTAGCGGACACGCAAGAGACCCAGTACTTC. Protein: CAISEFLADTQETQYF.